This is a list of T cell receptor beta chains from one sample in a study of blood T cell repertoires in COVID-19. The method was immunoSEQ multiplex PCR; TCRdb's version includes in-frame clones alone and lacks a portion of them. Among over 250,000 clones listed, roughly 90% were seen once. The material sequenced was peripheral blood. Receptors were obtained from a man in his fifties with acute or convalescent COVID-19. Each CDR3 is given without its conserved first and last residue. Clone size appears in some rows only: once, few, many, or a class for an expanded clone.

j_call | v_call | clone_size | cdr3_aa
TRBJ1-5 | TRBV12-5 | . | ASASRGAEDSNQPQH
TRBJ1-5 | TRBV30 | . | AWSVRGTPQPQH
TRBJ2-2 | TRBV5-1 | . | ASSLAANTGELF
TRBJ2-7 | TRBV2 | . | ASSETSGGREQY
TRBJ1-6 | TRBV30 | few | AWSVGGDNSPLH
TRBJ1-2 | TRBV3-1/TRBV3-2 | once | ASSQESAYGYT
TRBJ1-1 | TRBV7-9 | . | ASSAEGQLTEAF
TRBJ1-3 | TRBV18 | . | ASSPRGAGNTIY
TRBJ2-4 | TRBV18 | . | ASSPSIAKNIQY
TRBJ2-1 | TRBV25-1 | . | ASSEPMGGSRYNEQF
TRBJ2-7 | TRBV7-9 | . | ASSTGSYEQY
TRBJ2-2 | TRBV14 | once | ASSPASGTGRGELF
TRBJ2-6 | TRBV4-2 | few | ASSQGQNSGANVLT
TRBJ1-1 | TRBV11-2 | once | ASSAGTANTEAF
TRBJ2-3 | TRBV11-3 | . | ASSFSGGSSTDTQY
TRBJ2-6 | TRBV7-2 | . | ASSPLTGVAGANVLT
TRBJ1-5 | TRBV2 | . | ASSEAGGGQPQH
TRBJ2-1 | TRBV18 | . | ASSPLVRSYNEQF
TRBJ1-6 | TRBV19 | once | ASMTTREGYNSPLH
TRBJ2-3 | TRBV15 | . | ATSRARTSGGLDTQY
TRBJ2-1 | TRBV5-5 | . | ASSLRQGAMVQF
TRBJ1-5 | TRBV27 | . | ASARQTNQPQH
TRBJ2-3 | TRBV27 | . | ASSAGLAGGLDTQY
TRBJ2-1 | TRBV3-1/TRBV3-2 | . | ASSLWDTSSYNEQF
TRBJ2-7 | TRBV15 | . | ATSRGGVATGQLVYEQY
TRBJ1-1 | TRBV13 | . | ASSLGARVNTEAF
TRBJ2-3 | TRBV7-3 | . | ASSLTSGDTDTQY
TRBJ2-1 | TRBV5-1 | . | ASSPRGGTEQF
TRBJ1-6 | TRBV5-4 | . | ASSLGTGNSPLH
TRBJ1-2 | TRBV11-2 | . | ASSLGQTIYGYT
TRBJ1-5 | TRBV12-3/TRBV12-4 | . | ASGGHLRPQH
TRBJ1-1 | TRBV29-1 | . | SGKVGGEAF
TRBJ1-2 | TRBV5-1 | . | ASSDRTATYGYT
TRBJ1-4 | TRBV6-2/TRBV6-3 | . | ASSSTGRTRGVTNEKLF
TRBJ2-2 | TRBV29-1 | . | SVVGTVDTGELF
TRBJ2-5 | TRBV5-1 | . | ASSAGTTQETQY
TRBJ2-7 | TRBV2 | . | ASSSLAGGRYEQY
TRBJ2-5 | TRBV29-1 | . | SVGGRDRKGETQY
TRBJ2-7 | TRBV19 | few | ATKRDRDTYEQY
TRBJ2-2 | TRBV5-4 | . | ASSLANTGELF
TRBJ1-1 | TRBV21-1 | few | ASSKGGIVGGTEAF
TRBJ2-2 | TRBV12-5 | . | ASGLGTANTGELF
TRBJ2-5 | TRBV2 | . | ASSGRAETQY
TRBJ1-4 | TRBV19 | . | ASSPRDRADGF
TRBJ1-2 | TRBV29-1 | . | SVDNFRTNYGYT
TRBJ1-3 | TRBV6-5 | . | ASLSPRAGGNTIY
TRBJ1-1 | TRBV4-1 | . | ASSQGEIPRNTEAF
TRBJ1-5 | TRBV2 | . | ASSEFGGGRGSAPQH
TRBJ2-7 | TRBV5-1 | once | ASSRGTAYEQY
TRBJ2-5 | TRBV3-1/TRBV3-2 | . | ASTPGWGGGETQY
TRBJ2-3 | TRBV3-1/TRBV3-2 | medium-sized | ASSQDLGISSTDTQY
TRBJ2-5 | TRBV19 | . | ASSFGTGEGETQY
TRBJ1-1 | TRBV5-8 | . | ASSHPGQARDTEAF
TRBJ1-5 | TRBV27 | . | ASRPGTGGNSNQPQH
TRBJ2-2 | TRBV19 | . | ASSVGAGITGELF
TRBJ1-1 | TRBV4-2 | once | ASSQGQGGATEAF
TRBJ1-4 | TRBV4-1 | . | ASSRGRGDNEKLF
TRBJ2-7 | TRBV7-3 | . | ASSPGTVHEQY